The 19 T cell receptor beta chains given below trace back to one sample, sequenced in a study of shared clonotypes between healthy human individuals (dated by TCRdb to 2020 to 2021). The library was obtained by the immunoSEQ multiplex PCR assay. TCRdb provides this immuneACCESS table in a form limited to in-frame rearrangements. Some clones are lacking; in checked studies, under half of them reflect an unresolved V gene, and why the rest are absent is not known. This sample is represented by around 1.9 million clones; approximately 94% of them were singletons. Of the sample, under 2% is held by the ten largest clones. For the CD8 naive samples, CD45RO-negative cells were positively selected for CCR7, yielding a CD45RA+CCR7+ population from which TemRA cells were excluded. The specimen was naive CD8+ T cells from PBMCs. This specimen's cell subset or site label, per the study, means: CD45RA+CCR7+. These receptors all stem from a young man in good health. Some clones in this sample may be carry-over from other donors' samples.

This clone has just one count. The V and J genes are TRBV10-3 and TRBJ2-7, with 7 bases fitting TRBD1. CDR3 length: 13 amino acids. Germline V gene data show CDR1 as ENHRY and CDR2 as SYGVKD. After removal of 8 bases from V and 3 bases from J, the junction contained 7 bases not matched to a gene. The DNA of the CDR3 is TGTGCCATCCAGGGGGTTCTTTTCTACGAGCAGTACTTC. This codes for CAIQGVLFYEQYF.

The genes are TRBV6-1 and TRBJ1-5, with TRBD1 identical over 8 bases. The CDR3 is made up of 14 amino acids. V lost 6 bases, J lost 2 bases, and 3 bases stayed unmatched. Germline V lookup: CDR1 MNHNS, CDR2 SASEGT. The CDR3 coding sequence is TGTGCCAGCAGACAGGGGGTTGGCAATCAGCCCCAGCATTTT. Protein: CASRQGVGNQPQHF.

The chain employs TRBV7-3 and TRBJ2-1; 9 bases map to TRBD1. Germline V gives CDR1 SGHTA, CDR2 FQGTGA. CDR3 size: 14 residues. Germline trimming cut 5 bases from V and 5 bases from J; bases unmatched to any gene: 4. In DNA form, the CDR3 reads TGTGCCAGCAGCCAGAACAGGGGGCACAATGAGCAGTTCTTC. This encodes CASSQNRGHNEQFF.

V and J are TRBV28 and TRBJ2-7, with D perhaps assigned TRBD1 or TRBD2 (6 bases each). Germline assignment: CDR1 MDHEN and CDR2 SYDVKM. Trimming stripped 6 bases from V and 5 bases from J, with 17 bases between. CDR3 size: 14 residues. DNA of the CDR3: TGTGCCAGCAGGGGCTCAGGGGAGGTCCACGAGCAGTACTTC. This encodes CASRGSGEVHEQYF.

This chain joins TRBV28 and TRBJ2-7; 8 nucleotides align to TRBD1. The CDR3 sequence is 16 residues long. V was clipped by 7 bases and J by 3 bases; unmatched bases: 14. CDR1 MDHEN and CDR2 SYDVKM come from the germline V gene. In DNA, the CDR3 is TGTGCCAGCACCCAGGTGGTTTTGGGGACAGGCTACGAGCAGTACTTC. This encodes CASTQVVLGTGYEQYF.

This chain links TRBV19 with TRBJ1-1; D is uncertain. The germline V gene encodes CDR1 LNHDA and CDR2 SQIVND (reference sequence). V was shortened by 1 base and J by 5 bases, with 14 bases between the two germline ends. The CDR3 is made up of 15 amino acids. The CDR3 nucleotides are TGTGCCAGTAGTATAGGCTTAGGAGGGAAAACTGAAGCTTTCTTT. This translates into CASSIGLGGKTEAFF.

CDR3 coding DNA: TGTGCCAGCAGCTGGCTGGGAGCGGGAGGCCCCTACGAGCAGTACTTC. Its translation is CASSWLGAGGPYEQYF. V gene TRBV5-8 combines with J gene TRBJ2-7; 9 bases agree with TRBD2. CDR3 size: 16 residues. Germline CDR1 and CDR2: SGHTS and YDEGEE. The V segment lost 3 bases and the J segment 2 bases; nucleotides outside the gene matches: 9.

The rearrangement links TRBV5-1 to TRBJ2-7; the match to TRBD1 covers 8 bases. The CDR3 has 13 amino acids. Unmatched junction bases numbered 6, after V lost 4 bases and J lost 6 bases. Germline values: CDR1 SGHRS, CDR2 YFSETQ. CDR3 loop: CASSLGQGFEQYF. CDR3 sequence (DNA): TGCGCCAGCAGCCTTGGACAGGGATTCGAGCAGTACTTC.

The V call is TRBV19, the J call TRBJ2-2; 7 bases map to TRBD1. The CDR3 totals 14 residues. CDR1 LNHDA and CDR2 SQIVND come from the germline V gene (reference sequence). Trimming cost V 8 bases and J 7 bases; bases outside gene matches: 10. The CDR3 protein is CASADRVLSGELFF. Here the CDR3 DNA reads TGTGCCAGTGCTGACAGGGTTCTTAGCGGGGAGCTGTTTTTT.

The chain recombines TRBV11-2 with TRBJ2-3; 11 bases map to TRBD1. J gave up 6 bases and V 3 bases, and 14 bases lay outside the gene matches. The CDR3 is made up of 18 amino acids. CDR1 is SGHAT, CDR2 FQNNGV, per germline. The CDR3 DNA sequence: TGTGCCAGCAGCTTCCCATTGACCGGGACAGGGGGTTATGATACGCAGTATTTT. It codes for CASSFPLTGTGGYDTQYF.

The chain uses TRBV27 and TRBJ2-7; 12 bases are shared with TRBD2. Germline V gene sequence: CDR1 MNHEY, CDR2 SMNVEV (reference sequence). The CDR3 runs to 14 residues. J was trimmed by 6 bases and V by 1 base; bases with no gene match: 1. The CDR3 nucleotides read TGTGCCAGCAGTTTATGGGGACTAGCGGGCGAGCAGTACTTC. Translation gives CASSLWGLAGEQYF.

V is TRBV6-6 and J is TRBJ1-5; 8 nucleotides match TRBD1. Germline V gene data show CDR1 as MNHNY and CDR2 as SVGAGI (reference sequence). The J segment lost 7 bases and the V segment lost 2 bases, leaving 4 bases of the junction unmatched. CDR3 size: 14 residues. CDR3 in DNA: TGTGCCAGCAGTTACGGCGCAGGGGGCCAGCCCCAGCATTTT. This sequence encodes CASSYGAGGQPQHF.

The rearrangement uses TRBV18 and TRBJ1-3; possibly TRBD1 for D (5 bases). Trimming cost V 4 bases and J 0 bases, with 16 bases left between them. The CDR3 is 17 amino acids. Germline V gives CDR1 KGHSH, CDR2 LQKENI. The CDR3 sequence: CASSLSGTPVSGNTIYF. For the CDR3, the DNA is TGTGCCAGCTCACTATCCGGGACGCCGGTCTCTGGAAACACCATATATTTT.

This rearrangement joins TRBV6-1 to TRBJ2-7; a weak D match, TRBD1 (5 bases). Trimming pared 1 base from V and 2 bases from J, leaving 15 bases between. The CDR3 is made up of 16 amino acids. Germline CDR1 and CDR2: MNHNS and SASEGT. The CDR3 here is CASSEEGPPNPYEQYF. CDR3 nucleotide sequence: TGTGCCAGCAGTGAAGAGGGGCCCCCAAACCCCTACGAGCAGTACTTC.

This sequence joins TRBV27 and TRBJ1-5; D not resolved. Germline V gene sequence: CDR1 MNHEY, CDR2 SMNVEV (reference sequence). The CDR3 contains 15 residues. The ends were cut back, 2 bases at V and 0 bases at J, with 8 bases in the middle. For the CDR3, the DNA is TGTGCCAGCAGTTTAGCAGGCTTTAGCAATCAGCCCCAGCATTTT. As protein: CASSLAGFSNQPQHF.

The J gene is TRBJ2-7, the V gene TRBV15; 11 nucleotides line up with TRBD2. CDR1 is LNHNV, CDR2 YYDKDF, per germline (reference sequence). J was trimmed by 6 bases and V by 0 bases; bases with no gene match: 13. CDR3 length: 18 residues. The DNA for the CDR3 is TGTGCCACCAGCAGAGATGGGCTAGCGGGAGGCTATAAAGGCGAGCAGTACTTC. Translating it yields CATSRDGLAGGYKGEQYF.

A note on this clone: Other DNA sequences in this specimen translate into the identical CDR3. The chain has TRBV7-9 and TRBJ1-2; D is uncertain. Germline loops: CDR1 SEHNR, CDR2 FQNEAQ (reference sequence). This CDR3 contains 12 residues. The ends were cut back, 1 base at V and 8 bases at J, with 8 bases in the middle. The CDR3 region has the DNA TGTGCCAGCAGCTTAGTTGTCGGGGGCTACACCTTC. Translated: CASSLVVGGYTF.

This chain uses TRBV19 with TRBJ2-1, with D possibly matching TRBD2 (5 bases). The CDR3 runs to 12 residues. The germline V gene has CDR1 LNHDA and CDR2 SQIVND (reference sequence). V was shortened by 7 bases and J by 8 bases, with 12 bases between the two germline ends. The CDR3 DNA reads as TGTGCCAGTACCACCCCCGGGGATGAGCAGTTCTTC. Protein sequence: CASTTPGDEQFF.

The chain recombines TRBV19 with TRBJ2-7, with 7 nucleotides matching TRBD1. Trimming took 6 bases from V and 2 from J; bases not matched to a gene: 4. Germline loops: CDR1 LNHDA, CDR2 SQIVND (reference sequence). CDR3 size: 13 residues. The CDR3 DNA reads as TGTGCCAGTAGCGACAGGGTTACCTACGAGCAGTACTTC. Translating gives CASSDRVTYEQYF. The full variable domain, its missing parts supplied by reference TRBV19 and TRBJ2-7, is DGGITQSPKYLFRKEGQNVTLSCEQNLNHDAMYWYRQDPGQGLRLIYYSQIVNDFQKGDIAEGYSVSREKKESFPLTVTSAQKNPTAFYLCASSDRVTYEQYFGPGTRLTVT.